This T cell receptor beta chain appears in the sequencing data of a study of control samples from healthy donors and cancer patients. Sequencing used immunoSEQ multiplex PCR; TCRdb keeps in-frame clones, though not all of them. Here the sample spans under 85,000 clones, approximately 89% being singletons. In its sample, this clone ranks as medium-sized (0.01 to 0.1%). J was trimmed by 3 bases and V by 4 bases; bases with no gene match: 14. Per the germline V gene, CDR1 is LGHDT and CDR2 is YNNKEL (reference sequence). The CDR3 spans 17 residues. This chain joins TRBV3-1 (or the pseudogene TRBV3-2) and TRBJ1-1; 7 nucleotides line up with TRBD1. The TCR originated in a man in his 60s with colorectal cancer. Sequencing was done on a sample of PBMCs. Here the CDR3 DNA reads TGTGCCAGCAGCCCCCCCCGAACAGGGGCGCCCGACACTGAAGCTTTCTTT. Protein product: CASSPPRTGAPDTEAFF.